A selection of T cell receptor beta chains follows, all from one sample in a study of CD8+CD57+ T cells in acquired aplastic anemia. TCRdb re-derived calls from the reads in MiXCR, one entry per CDR3 protein. The repertoire holds approximately 200,000 distinct CDR3 sequences, about three fifths seen once, with roughly 46% in the top ten. The sequenced sample was sorted CD4+, CD8+, or CD8+CD57+ T cells (not recorded which) from PBMCs. These receptors were collected from a human donor with severe aplastic anemia or a healthy control (not recorded which). The CDR3 runs from the conserved cysteine through the conserved F or W. D genes are given only for firm matches. For some rows the clone size is stated as once, few or many, or as a class when expanded; others skip it.

j_gene: TRBJ2-2
v_gene: TRBV7-6
abundance: few
d_gene: NA
CDR3nt: TGTGCCAGCAGTTTACTCCGACAGAACACCGGGGAGCTGTTTTTT
CDR3aa: CASSLLRQNTGELFF

j_gene: TRBJ2-7
v_gene: TRBV7-8
abundance: medium-sized
d_gene: NA
CDR3nt: TGTGCCAGCAGCTTAGGGGGCAGTGAATTCTACGAGCAGTACTTC
CDR3aa: CASSLGGSEFYEQYF

j_gene: TRBJ2-5
v_gene: TRBV28
abundance: NA
d_gene: TRBD2
CDR3nt: TGTGCCAGCAGCTACCGGGGCACCGGGGGGGCCATGGAGACCCAGTACTTC
CDR3aa: CASSYRGTGGAMETQYF

j_gene: TRBJ1-2
v_gene: TRBV24-1
abundance: NA
d_gene: NA
CDR3nt: TGTGCCACCAGTGATCCCTCCTGGCCAAACTATGGCTACACCTTC
CDR3aa: CATSDPSWPNYGYTF

j_gene: TRBJ2-7
v_gene: TRBV7-2
abundance: few
d_gene: NA
CDR3nt: TGTGCCAGCAGCTTACCGACCTACGAGCAGTACTTC
CDR3aa: CASSLPTYEQYF

j_gene: TRBJ2-1
v_gene: TRBV15
abundance: once
d_gene: TRBD2
CDR3nt: TGTGCCACCAGGGCCGGGACTAGTGGGTACAATGAGCAGTTCTTC
CDR3aa: CATRAGTSGYNEQFF

j_gene: TRBJ2-7
v_gene: TRBV29-1
abundance: many
d_gene: TRBD2
CDR3nt: TGCAGCGTCGGACTAGCGGGGGCCTACGAGCAGTACTTC
CDR3aa: CSVGLAGAYEQYF

j_gene: TRBJ2-7
v_gene: TRBV12-3/TRBV12-4
abundance: NA
d_gene: NA
CDR3nt: TGTGCCAGCAGTTTATCACCCTACGAGCAGTACTTC
CDR3aa: CASSLSPYEQYF

j_gene: TRBJ2-7
v_gene: TRBV10-2
abundance: few
d_gene: NA
CDR3nt: TGCGCCAGCAGTGAGTCCCCCTTGACGGTTCCTGCCACCTACGAGCAGTACTTC
CDR3aa: CASSESPLTVPATYEQYF

j_gene: TRBJ1-1
v_gene: TRBV2
abundance: few
d_gene: NA
CDR3nt: TGTGCCAGCAGAGAATCAGGTTACACTGAAGCTTTCTTT
CDR3aa: CASRESGYTEAFF

j_gene: TRBJ2-7
v_gene: TRBV27
abundance: many
d_gene: TRBD1
CDR3nt: TGTGCCAGCAAGGGACAGGAGGGTTACGAGCAGTACTTC
CDR3aa: CASKGQEGYEQYF

j_gene: TRBJ2-3
v_gene: TRBV9
abundance: NA
d_gene: NA
CDR3nt: TGTGCCAGCAGCACCTCCCTCACAGATACGCAGTATTTT
CDR3aa: CASSTSLTDTQYF

j_gene: TRBJ2-5
v_gene: TRBV9
abundance: NA
d_gene: NA
CDR3nt: TGTGCCAGCAGTGGTGAGGGAGAGACCCAGTACTTC
CDR3aa: CASSGEGETQYF